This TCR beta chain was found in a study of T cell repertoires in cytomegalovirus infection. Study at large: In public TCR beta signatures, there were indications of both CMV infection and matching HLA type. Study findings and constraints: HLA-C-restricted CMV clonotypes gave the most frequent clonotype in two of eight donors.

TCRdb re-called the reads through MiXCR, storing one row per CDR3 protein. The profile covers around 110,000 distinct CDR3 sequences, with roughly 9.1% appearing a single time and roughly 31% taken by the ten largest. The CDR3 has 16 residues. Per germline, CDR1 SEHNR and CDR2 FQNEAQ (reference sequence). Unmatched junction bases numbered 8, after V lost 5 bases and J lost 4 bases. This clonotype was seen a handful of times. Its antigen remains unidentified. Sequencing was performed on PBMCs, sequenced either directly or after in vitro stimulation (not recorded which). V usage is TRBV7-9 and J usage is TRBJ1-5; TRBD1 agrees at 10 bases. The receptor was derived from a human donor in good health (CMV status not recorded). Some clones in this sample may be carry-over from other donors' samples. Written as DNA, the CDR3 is TGTGCCAGCAGCCCCTCCGGGACAGGGGTTAATCAGCCCCAGCATTTT. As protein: CASSPSGTGVNQPQHF.